The present entry profiles one T cell receptor (beta chain) with its context. The V segment lost 6 bases and the J segment 0 bases; nucleotides outside the gene matches: 16. From germline, CDR1 is SNHLY and CDR2 FYNNEI. The CDR3 loop spans 18 amino acids. Repertoires were generated with immunoSEQ multiplex PCR, while TCRdb's copy carries only in-frame clones and drops some. This table has around 51,000 clones, around 77% appearing once. The data stem from a study of OX40 agonist ivuxolimab in advanced cancers. Material: CD4+ or CD8+ T cells sorted from blood, obtained in a trial of the OX40 agonist ivuxolimab. The J gene is TRBJ1-1, the V gene TRBV2; TRBD1 agrees at 7 bases. This TCR derives from an adult with an advanced solid tumor such as melanoma, head and neck, liver or kidney cancer. This CDR3 is CASRAGQGQAAVNTEAFF. CDR3 DNA sequence: TGTGCCAGCAGGGCCGGCCAAGGACAGGCAGCGGTGAACACTGAAGCTTTCTTT.